Following are 8 T cell receptor beta chains from one sample sequenced in a study of control samples from healthy donors and cancer patients. Profiled with immunoSEQ multiplex PCR; TCRdb holds only in-frame clones, not every one. The repertoire holds about 410,000 clones, with 75% to 95% as singletons. The sequenced material came from PBMCs. All receptors come from a man aged 35 to 55 with head and neck cancer.

This sequence joins TRBV18 and TRBJ1-1, with D possibly being TRBD1 (5 bases). This CDR3 comprises 14 residues. Germline V lookup: CDR1 KGHSH, CDR2 LQKENI. V was clipped by 6 bases and J by 1 base, with 12 bases between them. The CDR3 sequence is CASSRGGENTEAFF. Here the CDR3 DNA reads TGTGCCAGCTCCCGGGGGGGGGAGAACACTGAAGCTTTCTTT.

The rearrangement uses TRBV19 and TRBJ1-5; D gene uncertain. CDR3 length: 13 residues. Trimming removed 6 bases at V and 4 bases at J, with 10 bases between. CDR1 and CDR2 from the germline V gene are LNHDA and SQIVND (reference sequence). The CDR3 DNA reads TGTGCCAGTAGCTCCTGGGGAAATCAGCCCCAGCATTTT. Amino acid sequence: CASSSWGNQPQHF.

Only one count was recorded for this clone. The chain uses TRBV27 and TRBJ2-7, with D possibly matching TRBD1 (6 bases). CDR3 size: 15 residues. Germline loops: CDR1 MNHEY, CDR2 SMNVEV (reference sequence). The ends were cut back, 2 bases at V and 0 bases at J, with 11 bases in the middle. CDR3 DNA: TGTGCCAGCAGTTTAAGGGGGACGGCCTCCTACGAGCAGTACTTC. Protein: CASSLRGTASYEQYF.

This clone was found once. V is TRBV6-6 and J is TRBJ2-6; either TRBD1 or TRBD2 may fit D (5 bases each). The V end was cut by 4 bases, the J end by 0 bases, with 7 bases between. The CDR3 totals 15 residues. Per germline, CDR1 MNHNY and CDR2 SVGAGI (reference sequence). This chain's CDR3 is CASSWDRSGANVLTF. CDR3 nucleotide sequence: TGTGCCAGCAGTTGGGACCGCTCTGGGGCCAACGTCCTGACTTTC.

The gene calls are TRBV18 and TRBJ2-1, with 8 bases that match TRBD1. Germline trimming cut 8 bases from V and 6 bases from J; bases unmatched to any gene: 12. From germline, CDR1 is KGHSH and CDR2 LQKENI. The CDR3 contains 15 residues. CDR3 nucleotides: TGTGCCAGCACAACCCGGACAGGGCCAGGCAATGAGCAGTTCTTC. Its protein product is CASTTRTGPGNEQFF.

This chain joins TRBV5-5 and TRBJ2-7; either TRBD1 or TRBD2 may supply D (5 bases each). V gave up 1 base and J gave up 7 bases, with 21 bases separating them. The V gene's germline CDR1 is SGHKS and CDR2 YYEKEE (reference sequence). There are 16 residues in the CDR3. The CDR3 region has the DNA TGTGCCAGCAGCTTGTCACCGCCGGTTGGGGGTCGGGAGCAGTACTTC. Translation gives CASSLSPPVGGREQYF.

This clone has only one observation. This CDR3 is CASSSRGADSEKLFF. As DNA, the CDR3 is TGTGCCAGCAGCTCCCGGGGGGCGGATAGCGAAAAACTGTTTTTT. The V call is TRBV5-4, the J call TRBJ1-4, with a possible D match to TRBD1 (6 bases). CDR1 and CDR2 (germline): SGHNT, YYREEE (reference sequence). CDR3 length: 15 residues. V was trimmed by 3 bases and J by 8 bases, leaving 17 bases between them.

This rearrangement joins TRBV9 to TRBJ2-2; 12 bases are a match to TRBD2. Unmatched junction bases numbered 5, after V lost 4 bases and J lost 4 bases. The germline V gene encodes CDR1 SGDLS and CDR2 YYNGEE. This CDR3 has 16 residues. CDR3 bases: TGTGCCAGCAGCCCGACTAGCGGGAGTTTCACCGGGGAGCTGTTTTTT. It codes for CASSPTSGSFTGELFF.